This T cell receptor (beta chain) was retrieved from a study of blood T cells in healthy people across ages. Findings and caveats of the study: Higher diversity and more naive CD4+ cells were features of long-lived donors, compared to aged donors.

Trimming cost V 5 bases and J 0 bases, with 22 bases left between them. From germline, CDR1 is SGHRS and CDR2 YFSETQ. The CDR3 length is 18 residues. A second PCR of 7 to 11 cycles used a sample-barcoded 5' primer and a J-beta primer mix. A template-switch adaptor with 12 random nucleotides tagged each cDNA molecule. The study obtained at least 3 million CDR3-containing paired-end reads from every sample. TCRdb re-analysed the 5' RACE reads in MiXCR, keeping a single row per CDR3 protein. The data show some 780,000 distinct CDR3 sequences, approximately 60% seen once. For this clonotype: What it recognizes is unknown.

They isolated at least 6 million PBMCs from each sample. The source is a middle-aged man in good health. The sample taken for sequencing was blood. V is TRBV5-1 and J is TRBJ2-3; TRBD1 or TRBD2 may be the D gene (6 bases each). In nucleotides, the CDR3 is TGCGCCAGCAGGGGCGGGACATACGAGGACTCTAGCACAGATACGCAGTATTTT. This translates into CASRGGTYEDSSTDTQYF. Full variable domain (rest looked up from reference TRBV5-1 and TRBJ2-3): KAGVTQTPRYLIKTRGQQVTLSCSPISGHRSVSWYQQTPGQGLQFLFEYFSETQRNKGNFPGRFSGRQFSNSRSEMNVSTLELGDSALYLCASRGGTYEDSSTDTQYFGPGTRLTVL.